The T cell receptor (beta chain) under discussion was sequenced for a study of beta chain features in type 1 diabetes. Study-level results: Moderate yet significant TCRB CDR3 shortening was seen in Type 1 diabetes patients in all four CD4+ subsets.

What was sequenced were expressed TCRB transcripts, since all of the isolated RNA had been reverse transcribed. Sequenced by immunoSEQ multiplex PCR; TCRdb stores in-frame clones only, minus some. The data show about 370,000 clones, 9.5% to 10% seen once. With 5 bases removed from V and 1 base from J, the gap between germline ends came to 27 bases. The CDR3 covers 19 residues. The germline gives CDR1 MDHEN, CDR2 SYDVKM. Worth noting for this clone: The antigen remains unidentified.

Sample: central memory CD4+ T cells from blood. The J gene is TRBJ2-7, the V gene TRBV28; TRBD2 might be the D (7 bases). The source is a man younger than 40 with type 1 diabetes. The CDR3 reads CASSQPQQGGGKFSYEQYF. The DNA for the CDR3 is TGTGCCAGCAGTCAACCTCAACAAGGGGGGGGAAAGTTTTCCTACGAGCAGTACTTC.